Following are 14 T cell receptor beta chains from one sample sequenced in a study of blood T cell repertoires in COVID-19 (dated by TCRdb to about 2020). Receptor amplification or capture employed the immunoSEQ multiplex PCR assay. In its TCRdb copy, this immuneACCESS table keeps in-frame sequences only and misses some clones. Where compared with another copy, unresolved V genes explain less than half of these, and the others have no known cause. The table for this sample lists about 99,000 clones; over 65% of them were counted only once. Together, the top ten hold about 27% of the sample. Sample: peripheral blood. The receptors come from a man aged 55 to 69 with acute or convalescent COVID-19.

The V and J genes are TRBV11-2 and TRBJ2-2; 8 bases map to TRBD1. The V and J ends lost 5 bases and 5 bases, in that order; junction bases with no gene match: 10. The CDR3 is 16 amino acids. Germline V gene data show CDR1 as SGHAT and CDR2 as FQNNGV. This CDR3 reads CASSPRTGRRTGELFF. The CDR3 DNA sequence: TGTGCCAGCAGCCCGAGGACAGGGAGGAGGACCGGGGAGCTGTTTTTT.

V and J are TRBV19 and TRBJ2-1; D is perhaps TRBD1 (5 bases). The CDR3 sequence is 15 residues long. Germline values: CDR1 LNHDA, CDR2 SQIVND (reference sequence). V gave up 4 bases and J gave up 0 bases, with 10 bases separating them. The CDR3 loop is CASSTLQDSYNEQFF. DNA for the CDR3: TGTGCCAGTAGTACCCTACAGGACTCCTACAATGAGCAGTTCTTC. The variable domain in full, with the rest retrieved from reference TRBV19 and TRBJ2-1, is DGGITQSPKYLFRKEGQNVTLSCEQNLNHDAMYWYRQDPGQGLRLIYYSQIVNDFQKGDIAEGYSVSREKKESFPLTVTSAQKNPTAFYLCASSTLQDSYNEQFFGPGTRLTVL.

The chain links TRBV10-1 to TRBJ2-3, with no clear D. Looked up from germline, CDR1 is WNHNN and CDR2 is SYGVQD (reference sequence). CDR3 length: 16 residues. Deletions cut 0 bases from V and 0 bases from J, with 10 bases between. The CDR3: CASSESGAFSTDTQYF. The DNA of the CDR3 is TGCGCCAGCAGTGAGTCTGGAGCGTTTAGCACAGATACGCAGTATTTT.

The rearrangement joins TRBV4-3 to TRBJ1-1; TRBD1 matches 8 bases. V was clipped by 2 bases and J by 1 base; unmatched bases: 6. CDR1 and CDR2 from the germline V gene are LGHNA and YSLEER. CDR3 length: 16 residues. The CDR3 sequence is CASSQPSTGGNTEAFF. The CDR3 nucleotides are TGCGCCAGCAGCCAACCCTCCACAGGGGGGAACACTGAAGCTTTCTTT.

The chain combines TRBV2 with TRBJ1-1; tentative D call: TRBD1 (5 bases). The germline CDR1 and CDR2 sequences are SNHLY and FYNNEI. Trimming took 7 bases from V and 1 from J, leaving 10 bases between them. CDR3 length: 13 amino acids. The CDR3 is CASKQEENTEAFF. CDR3 bases: TGTGCCAGCAAACAGGAAGAGAACACTGAAGCTTTCTTT.

The chain couples TRBV10-1 to TRBJ2-2; 8 positions match TRBD1. The CDR3 sequence is 13 residues long. Germline CDR1 and CDR2: WNHNN and SYGVQD (reference sequence). The V gene end was trimmed by 6 bases and the J gene end by 6 bases; junction bases not matched to a gene: 3. The CDR3 DNA reads as TGCGCCAGCAGACTGGGACAGGCCGGGGAGCTGTTTTTT. Translated: CASRLGQAGELFF.

The chain employs TRBV2 and TRBJ2-7, with D unresolved. This CDR3 spans 14 amino acids. Per germline, CDR1 SNHLY and CDR2 FYNNEI. The V end lost 1 base, the J end lost 11 bases, and 18 bases lay between the germline ends. CDR3 loop: CASSEGQADPPKYV. The CDR3 DNA follows: TGTGCCAGCAGTGAAGGTCAGGCCGACCCTCCTAAGTACGTC.

V gene TRBV5-4 combines with J gene TRBJ1-2; no definite D call. Germline V lookup: CDR1 SGHNT, CDR2 YYREEE (reference sequence). V was clipped by 1 base and J by 5 bases, with 6 bases between them. The CDR3 sequence is 12 residues long. This CDR3 reads CASSLSVYGYTF. The CDR3 bases are TGTGCCAGCAGCTTGTCGGTTTATGGCTACACCTTC.

The chain joins TRBV5-1 to TRBJ2-2; D is possibly TRBD2 (6 bases). CDR3 length equals 14 residues. V was trimmed by 0 bases and J by 7 bases, leaving 10 bases between them. Germline V gene lookup returns CDR1 SGHRS and CDR2 YFSETQ. The chain's CDR3 is CASSLGQGGGELFF. CDR3 sequence (DNA): TGCGCCAGCAGCTTGGGGCAGGGAGGCGGGGAGCTGTTTTTT.

CDR3 bases: TGTGCCAGCACCCAAAGGGTGGAGGGCGAGGCTTTCTTT. Protein sequence: CASTQRVEGEAFF. The V gene is TRBV6-5, the J gene TRBJ1-1, with D hard to call. Trimming pared 7 bases from V and 11 bases from J, leaving 20 bases between. Germline V gene data show CDR1 as MNHEY and CDR2 as SVGAGI. The CDR3 covers 13 residues.

The chain recombines TRBV28 with TRBJ2-7; 7 nucleotides align to TRBD1. This CDR3 contains 18 residues. In germline, CDR1 is MDHEN, CDR2 SYDVKM. The V gene end was trimmed by 4 bases and the J gene end by 0 bases; junction bases not matched to a gene: 15. CDR3 in DNA: TGTGCCAGCAGTTCTCCGAGACAGGGAAGAGTGGGCTCCTACGAGCAGTACTTC. This codes for CASSSPRQGRVGSYEQYF.

V gene TRBV7-2 combines with J gene TRBJ2-6, with TRBD1 as a possible D gene (6 bases). The germline gives CDR1 SGHTA, CDR2 FQGNSA. This CDR3 is built from 18 residues. V lost 8 bases, J lost 0 bases, and 20 bases lay in between. CDR3 sequence (DNA): TGTGCCAGCTTGCCAAATACGGGACATATCTCTGGGGCCAACGTCCTGACTTTC. This translates into CASLPNTGHISGANVLTF.

This chain connects TRBV11-3 to TRBJ2-5; 13 bases agree with TRBD2. The CDR3 covers 17 residues. The V segment lost 4 bases and the J segment 3 bases; nucleotides outside the gene matches: 8. Germline V gene sequence: CDR1 SGHNT, CDR2 YENEEA. The CDR3 loop is CASSSGLAGVSEETQYF. CDR3 DNA sequence: TGTGCCAGCAGCTCAGGACTAGCGGGAGTGTCAGAAGAGACCCAGTACTTC. The complete variable domain, with remaining parts taken from reference TRBV11-3 and TRBJ2-5, reads EAGVVQSPRYKIIEKKQPVAFWCNPISGHNTLYWYLQNLGQGPELLIRYENEEAVDDSQLPKDRFSAERLKGVDSTLKIQPAELGDSAVYLCASSSGLAGVSEETQYFGPGTRLLVL.

In this sample, this clone turned up once. The chain couples TRBV4-1 to TRBJ1-5; 7 nucleotides align to TRBD1. The CDR3 is made up of 15 amino acids. The germline CDR1 and CDR2 sequences are MGHRA and YSYEKL. V lost 1 base, J lost 4 bases, and 4 bases stayed unmatched. The CDR3 coding sequence is TGCGCCAGCAGCCAAGTAGAGGGGGCGAATCAGCCCCAGCATTTT. Protein product: CASSQVEGANQPQHF.